This T cell receptor beta chain was found in a study of T cell clonality in common variable immunodeficiency. The junction had 7 bases not matched to a gene; V was cut back by 5 bases and J by 4 bases. This CDR3 region has 14 residues. Germline assignment: CDR1 SEHNR and CDR2 FQNEAQ (reference sequence). Concerning this clone: The read ends 3 residues shy of where the CDR3 ends; the end is completed using the germline J gene.

Profiling relied on immunoSEQ multiplex PCR, and the TCRdb table lists in-frame clones only, not all of them. Listed here are tens of thousands of clones without any singletons, the top ten holding around 1.6%. The sequencing sample was made of peripheral blood mononuclear cells. The chain has TRBV7-9 and TRBJ1-2; 7 nucleotides align to TRBD1. The sequence was collected from a person between 18 and 69 years old in good health. The CDR3 DNA, read in part, is TGTGCCAGCAGCCTGGGGCCAGGGGGCTATGGC. It encodes CASSLGPGGYG. The complete CDR3 protein is CASSLGPGGYGYTF.